This entry is about one TCR beta chain. Its target is unknown. This record comes from a study of CD8 T cells in Susac syndrome. On the study more broadly: Over five sequenced Susac syndrome patients had clinically active disease, while roughly 8 were in remission. Blood was drawn from patients with Susac syndrome. At that point, they were therapy-naive, on corticosteroids, or on intravenous immunoglobulin alone. Findings and limits, study-wide: CD4+ T cell repertoires in Susac syndrome exhibited no evidence of clonal expansion.

The CDR3 contains 13 residues. CDR1 is DFQATT and CDR2 is SNEGSKA in the germline V gene (reference sequence). V lost 5 bases to trimming and J lost 1 base, with 11 bases between them. With random hexamers, about 0.45 to 1 ug RNA was reverse transcribed. Multiplex immunoSEQ PCR targeted 54 Vbeta and 13 Jbeta TCR beta segments. One entry per CDR3 protein results from TCRdb running MiXCR on the immunoSEQ multiplex PCR reads. Altogether 160,000 or so distinct CDR3 sequences are present, approximately 96% being singletons, with the ten largest covering 0.16%. Input material: CD4+ T cells from PBMCs. The chain joins TRBV20-1 to TRBJ1-1, with D perhaps matching TRBD1 (6 bases). This clonotype was sampled from a human donor with Susac syndrome. CDR3 bases: TGCAGTGCTCCTCCACAGGGGAACACTGAAGCTTTCTTT. Residues: CSAPPQGNTEAFF.